This TCR beta chain was sequenced for a study of blood T cell repertoires in COVID-19 (dated by TCRdb to 2019 to 2021). About the investigation overall: Samples covering the acute and convalescent phases of COVID-19 were provided by collaborators in the United States, Italy and Spain. The samples were drawn from two sources: the first 160 participants of the ongoing ImmuneRACE study, and 950 to 1,500 subjects contributed by 6 global collaborators. Deeply sampled blood TCRbeta repertoires from subjects exposed to, actively infected with, or recovered from COVID-19 were included in the dataset. The material from the prospective study consisted of cDNA or gDNA derived from T cells, B-cell-depleted T cells, or PBMCs. The sample metadata nearly always contained a de-identified subject ID, COVID-19 status, age in years and sex. The repertoires were released in a freely available public database meant as a resource for research on the immune response to SARS-CoV-2. HLA class I and class II types, where available, came from metadata supplied by the sample provider rather than from assay-based typing. The paper as a whole reports these results and caveats: How much clinical and demographic metadata was included differed by source and by participant, and the metadata was provided uncurated.

In the case of this clone: Its antigen has not been determined. Per-nucleotide qualities are absent, and no much larger clonotype sits a single base away.

The CDR3, cysteine through phenylalanine, is 14 amino acids long. Of the read, only the CDR3 DNA is kept; its 42 bases are in frame from base 1. The germline V gene sets CDR1 to SGHRS and CDR2 to YFSETQ. V gives up 0 bases and J gives up 5 bases, and the segment between their germline ends measures 11 bases. One collaborating source in Seattle enrolled patients during active infection and followed them longitudinally through the course of disease. Whole blood was collected in K2EDTA tubes by collaborating institutions according to the institutions' own protocols. For TCRbeta analysis, collaborators shipped samples in one of three forms: frozen whole blood, isolated PBMCs, or DNA extracted from either of those sample types. The immunoSEQ Assay, a bias-controlled multiplex PCR, was used to amplify TCRbeta CDR3 regions from genomic DNA. Under the source paper's analysis protocol: The number of nucleated cells in each sample was estimated by amplification of reference gene primers within the assay. Sequence reads were collapsed and filtered to measure the absolute abundance of every unique TCRbeta CDR3 rearrangement. Productive Simpson clonality was computed per sample as the square root of Simpson's diversity index over productive rearrangements. The clones in this table, taken by TCRdb from immuneACCESS, are in-frame only. Not every clone is retained; where verified, under half of the shortfall comes from an unresolved V gene, and the cause of the rest is unknown. D and trimming were read from the DNA, whereas the V and J calls and clone size are those reported in that table. The sample yields about 130,000 clones; around 82% were counted once. Together, the top ten hold about 18% of the sample.

The TCR originated in a man aged 30-40 years with COVID-19, enrolled during active disease. The sample consisted of peripheral blood. The sequence is built from TRBV5-1 and TRBJ2-5; D gene: possibly TRBD1, on 6 matching bases. The CDR3 has the sequence CASSLAGAVETQYF. The DNA sequence follows: TGCGCCAGCAGCTTGGCAGGGGCGGTGGAGACCCAGTACTTC. Where the CDR3 stops, the reference TRBV5-1 and TRBJ2-5 genes take over; the full variable domain is KAGVTQTPRYLIKTRGQQVTLSCSPISGHRSVSWYQQTPGQGLQFLFEYFSETQRNKGNFPGRFSGRQFSNSRSEMNVSTLELGDSALYLCASSLAGAVETQYFGPGTRLLVL.